This T cell receptor beta chain is drawn from a study of T cell responses to AZD1222 COVID-19 vaccine. Points from the study as a whole: Spike-specific TCR breadth and depth both grew after two AZD1222 doses. Females made up more of the donors, who were largely white British, and clonal diversity may have come out too low. Without day 14 samples, only post-peak T cell repertoires were studied.

Second-dose intervals near 4 or 12 weeks were combined. Points on this clone: As yet, its antigen is unknown.

Some clones are missing from TCRdb's copy, which holds only in-frame ones; the method was immunoSEQ multiplex PCR. The repertoire holds approximately 110,000 clones, with more than 70% as singletons. Sequencing used peripheral blood, obtained 28 days after the second AZD1222 dose. This clonotype was sampled from an adult who received the AZD1222 COVID-19 vaccine.

This CDR3 is CASSRDTSNQPQHF. Written as DNA, the CDR3 is TGTGCCAGCAGTCGGGACACTTCCAATCAGCCCCAGCATTTT. The chain uses TRBV6-5 and TRBJ1-5; TRBD1 is a possible D gene (6 bases). V shed 5 bases and J shed 3 bases, with 11 bases lying between them. Looked up from germline, CDR1 is MNHEY and CDR2 is SVGAGI. The CDR3 loop spans 14 amino acids.